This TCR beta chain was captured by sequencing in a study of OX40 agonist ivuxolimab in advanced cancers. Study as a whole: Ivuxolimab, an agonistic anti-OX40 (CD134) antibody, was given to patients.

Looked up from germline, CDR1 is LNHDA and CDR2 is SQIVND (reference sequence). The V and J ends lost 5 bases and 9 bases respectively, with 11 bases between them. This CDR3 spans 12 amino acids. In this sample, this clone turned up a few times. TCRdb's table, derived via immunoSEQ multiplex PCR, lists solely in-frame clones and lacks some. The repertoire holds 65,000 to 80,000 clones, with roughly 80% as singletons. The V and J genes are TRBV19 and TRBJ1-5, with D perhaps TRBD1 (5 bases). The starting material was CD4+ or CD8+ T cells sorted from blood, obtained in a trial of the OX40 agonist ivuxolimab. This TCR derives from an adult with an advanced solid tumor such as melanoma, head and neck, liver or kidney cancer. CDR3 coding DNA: TGTGCCAGTAGTCCCCCGGGGCGGCCCCAGCATTTT. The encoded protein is CASSPPGRPQHF.